This is a list of T cell receptor beta chains from one sample in a study of blood T cells in healthy people across ages. In TCRdb, the 5' RACE reads were re-called with MiXCR into one record per CDR3 protein. The repertoire consists of some 1.4 million distinct CDR3 sequences, with around 39% occurring once and the leading ten covering 7.9%. Material for sequencing was blood. These receptors came from a woman aged 18-29 years in good health. CDR3s include the opening cysteine and the closing phenylalanine or tryptophan. Each record gives: D gene, clone size, J gene, V gene, CDR3 DNA, CDR3 protein. The D gene is left open where the match is weak. Not all rows give a size; the values are once, few, many and, for expanded clones, a class.

d_gene: NA
abundance: few
j_gene: TRBJ2-7
v_gene: TRBV29-1
CDR3nt: TGCAGCGTCGCCACAGGGTGGGCAAGCGAGCAGTACTTC
CDR3aa: CSVATGWASEQYF

d_gene: TRBD1
abundance: NA
j_gene: TRBJ2-7
v_gene: TRBV2
CDR3nt: TGTGCCAGCAGGGCCGGGACAGGGGGATACGAGCAGTACTTC
CDR3aa: CASRAGTGGYEQYF

d_gene: TRBD2
abundance: NA
j_gene: TRBJ2-7
v_gene: TRBV2
CDR3nt: TGTGCCAGCACCGGACTAGCGGGGAGCTTCGAGCAGTACTTC
CDR3aa: CASTGLAGSFEQYF

d_gene: TRBD2
abundance: NA
j_gene: TRBJ2-3
v_gene: TRBV5-4
CDR3nt: TGTGCCAGCAGCTTGAAGCGGGGGGGATTCACAGATACGCAGTATTTT
CDR3aa: CASSLKRGGFTDTQYF

d_gene: TRBD2
abundance: NA
j_gene: TRBJ2-3
v_gene: TRBV7-9
CDR3nt: TGTGCCAGCAGCTTAGGGGCTAGCGGTTACACAGATACGCAGTATTTT
CDR3aa: CASSLGASGYTDTQYF

d_gene: TRBD2
abundance: few
j_gene: TRBJ2-7
v_gene: TRBV20-1
CDR3nt: TGCAGTGCGCCATGGGGACTAGCCAACTACGAGCAGTACTTC
CDR3aa: CSAPWGLANYEQYF

d_gene: NA
abundance: NA
j_gene: TRBJ1-2
v_gene: TRBV5-1
CDR3nt: TGCGCCAGCAGTTGGGACGCAGACTATGGCTACACCTTC
CDR3aa: CASSWDADYGYTF

d_gene: NA
abundance: NA
j_gene: TRBJ2-1
v_gene: TRBV20-1
CDR3nt: TGCAGTGCTCAAACTGAGCCCTACTACAATGAGCAGTTCTTC
CDR3aa: CSAQTEPYYNEQFF

d_gene: NA
abundance: NA
j_gene: TRBJ2-2
v_gene: TRBV11-3
CDR3nt: TGTGCCAGCAGCCCCCCTTTCCTTAGCCAGGACGGGGAGCTGTTTTTT
CDR3aa: CASSPPFLSQDGELFF

d_gene: NA
abundance: NA
j_gene: TRBJ1-5
v_gene: TRBV4-2
CDR3nt: TGTGCCAGCAGCCAAGATAGGGGTTATCAGCCCCAGCATTTT
CDR3aa: CASSQDRGYQPQHF

d_gene: NA
abundance: once
j_gene: TRBJ1-5
v_gene: TRBV7-9
CDR3nt: TGTGCCAGCAGCTCGAATATAAACCGGTCCCCAAATCAGCCCCAGCATTTT
CDR3aa: CASSSNINRSPNQPQHF

d_gene: NA
abundance: few
j_gene: TRBJ1-4
v_gene: TRBV6-6
CDR3nt: TGTGCCAGCAGTTACCAACCCAGGGCCGGAGAGGAAAAACTGTTTTTT
CDR3aa: CASSYQPRAGEEKLFF

d_gene: NA
abundance: NA
j_gene: TRBJ2-6
v_gene: TRBV6-1
CDR3nt: TGTGCCAGCAGGGACGGAGTTTTCTCTGGGGCCAACGTCCTGACTTTC
CDR3aa: CASRDGVFSGANVLTF

d_gene: NA
abundance: few
j_gene: TRBJ2-5
v_gene: TRBV12-3/TRBV12-4
CDR3nt: TGTGCCAGCAGTTTAGTGGGCGTCAAAGAGACCCAGTACTTC
CDR3aa: CASSLVGVKETQYF

d_gene: NA
abundance: few
j_gene: TRBJ2-7
v_gene: TRBV21-1
CDR3nt: TGTGCCCGGACAGCCTCCTACGAGCAGTACTTC
CDR3aa: CARTASYEQYF

d_gene: TRBD1
abundance: many
j_gene: TRBJ1-2
v_gene: TRBV29-1
CDR3nt: TGCAGCGTTGAAGCGGTTGACAGGGGGGTTTATGGCTACACCTTC
CDR3aa: CSVEAVDRGVYGYTF

d_gene: TRBD2
abundance: NA
j_gene: TRBJ2-2
v_gene: TRBV19
CDR3nt: TGTGCCAGTAGTATAATCAGCGGGGGGACCACCGGGGAGCTGTTTTTT
CDR3aa: CASSIISGGTTGELFF

d_gene: NA
abundance: few
j_gene: TRBJ1-2
v_gene: TRBV2
CDR3nt: TGTGCCAGCATGCCACCACTTAATGGCTACACCTTC
CDR3aa: CASMPPLNGYTF

d_gene: NA
abundance: NA
j_gene: TRBJ2-1
v_gene: TRBV7-9
CDR3nt: TGTGCCAGCAGCTTAGTGGTAACCTACAATGAGCAGTTCTTC
CDR3aa: CASSLVVTYNEQFF

d_gene: NA
abundance: NA
j_gene: TRBJ2-5
v_gene: TRBV7-7
CDR3nt: TGTGCCAGCCGTCGGGGCGCGGCCGATTCCGAGACCCAGTACTTC
CDR3aa: CASRRGAADSETQYF

d_gene: TRBD1
abundance: NA
j_gene: TRBJ1-2
v_gene: TRBV6-5
CDR3nt: TGTGCCAGCAGTTCCTTCCGGGACAGGGCTCGTAGCTATGGCTACACCTTC
CDR3aa: CASSSFRDRARSYGYTF

d_gene: NA
abundance: NA
j_gene: TRBJ2-7
v_gene: TRBV5-1
CDR3nt: TGCGCCAGCAGCTTGGTGGTCAACTCCTACGAGCAGTACTTC
CDR3aa: CASSLVVNSYEQYF

d_gene: TRBD2
abundance: NA
j_gene: TRBJ2-1
v_gene: TRBV5-1
CDR3nt: TGCGCCAGCAGATCCGAACGAGCGGGAGGGTTGGAGCAGTTCTTC
CDR3aa: CASRSERAGGLEQFF